This TCR beta chain was sequenced during a study of OX40 agonist ivuxolimab in advanced cancers. About the research overall: Of mixed ages from roughly 23 to 80 and averaging roughly 60 years, the group was over 80% male.

Method: immunoSEQ multiplex PCR; TCRdb's copy keeps in-frame clones and lacks some. Of about 110,000 clones listed, 90% are singletons. Germline CDR1 is MNHNS and CDR2 is SASEGT. The CDR3 consists of 16 residues. With 2 bases removed from V and 0 bases from J, the gap between germline ends came to 10 bases. Researchers took blood at baseline, on cycle 4 day 1, and on cycle 7 day 1. This receptor was identified in an adult with an advanced solid tumor such as melanoma, head and neck, liver or kidney cancer. The chain uses TRBV6-1 and TRBJ1-4; possibly TRBD1 for D (5 bases). Sequencing was performed on CD4+ or CD8+ T cells sorted from blood, taken in a trial of the OX40 agonist ivuxolimab. For the CDR3, the DNA is TGTGCCAGCAGTGAACAATGGGGGGCAACTAATGAAAAACTGTTTTTT. Its translation is CASSEQWGATNEKLFF.